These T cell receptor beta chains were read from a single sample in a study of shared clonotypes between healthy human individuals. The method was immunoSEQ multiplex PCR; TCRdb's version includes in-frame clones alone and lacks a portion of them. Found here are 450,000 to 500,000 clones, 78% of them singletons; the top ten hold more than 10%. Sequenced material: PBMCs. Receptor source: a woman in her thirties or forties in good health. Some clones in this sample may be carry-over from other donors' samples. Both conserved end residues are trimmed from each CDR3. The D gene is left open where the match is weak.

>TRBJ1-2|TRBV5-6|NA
ASSPPVWDGDNYGYT
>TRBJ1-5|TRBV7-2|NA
ASSLVDRWDQPQH
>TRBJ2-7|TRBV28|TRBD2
ASSPGLAGAGYEQY
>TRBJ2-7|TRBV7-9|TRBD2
ASSLVSGGTPQQY
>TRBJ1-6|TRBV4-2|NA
ASSGQGNSPLH
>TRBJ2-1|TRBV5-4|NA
ASSAGVHRTLNEQF
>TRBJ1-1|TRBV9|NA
ASSRDGVTEAF
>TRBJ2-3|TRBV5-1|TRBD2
ASSSSSGRRTDTQY
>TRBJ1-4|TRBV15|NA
ATSGLPGQNEKLF
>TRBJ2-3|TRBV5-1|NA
ASSVGELTDTQY
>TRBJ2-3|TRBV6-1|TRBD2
ASSENTSGSFATQY
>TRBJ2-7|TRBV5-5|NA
ASSLVLDGKIGGQY
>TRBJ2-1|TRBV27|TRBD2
ASSLFGLAGQRNEQF
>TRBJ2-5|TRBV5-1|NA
ASSLGGNQETQY
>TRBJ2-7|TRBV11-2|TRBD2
ASTLTGGDYSYEQY
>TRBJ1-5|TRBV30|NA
AWSRGRLGSDSNQPQH
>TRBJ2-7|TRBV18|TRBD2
ASSPPRVGRGLNYEQY
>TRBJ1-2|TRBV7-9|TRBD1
ASSLAGGNYGYT
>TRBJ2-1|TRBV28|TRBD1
ASTPDRPYNEQF
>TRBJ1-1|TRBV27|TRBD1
ASSLGGQGAPSVF
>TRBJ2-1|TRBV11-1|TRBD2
ASSLGPTSGNNEQF
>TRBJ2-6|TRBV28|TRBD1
ASRGQGSGANVLT
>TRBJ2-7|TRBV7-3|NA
ASSLAVPPYEQY